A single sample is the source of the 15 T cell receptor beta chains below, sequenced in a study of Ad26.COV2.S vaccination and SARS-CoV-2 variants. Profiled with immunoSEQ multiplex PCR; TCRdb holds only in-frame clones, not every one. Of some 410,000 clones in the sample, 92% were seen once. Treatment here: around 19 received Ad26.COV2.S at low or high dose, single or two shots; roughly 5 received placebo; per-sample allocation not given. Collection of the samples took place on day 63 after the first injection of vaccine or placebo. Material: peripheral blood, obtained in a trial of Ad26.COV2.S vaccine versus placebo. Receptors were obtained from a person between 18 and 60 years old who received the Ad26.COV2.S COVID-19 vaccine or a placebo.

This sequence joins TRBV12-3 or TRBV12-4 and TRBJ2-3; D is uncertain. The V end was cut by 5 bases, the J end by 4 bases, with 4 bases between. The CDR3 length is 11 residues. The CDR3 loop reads CASSPSDTQYF. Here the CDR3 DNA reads TGTGCCAGCAGTCCCTCAGATACGCAGTATTTT.

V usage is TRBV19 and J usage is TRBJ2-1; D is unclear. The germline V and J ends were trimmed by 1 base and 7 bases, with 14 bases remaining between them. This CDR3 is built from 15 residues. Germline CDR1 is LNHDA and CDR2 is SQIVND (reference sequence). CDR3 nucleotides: TGTGCCAGTAGTATAGTTGGGATGATTTGGAATGAGCAGTTCTTC. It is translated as CASSIVGMIWNEQFF.

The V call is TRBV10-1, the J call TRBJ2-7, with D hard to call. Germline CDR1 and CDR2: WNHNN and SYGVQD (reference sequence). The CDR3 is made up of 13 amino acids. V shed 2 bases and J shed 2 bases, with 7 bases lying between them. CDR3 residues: CASSEMQAYEQYF. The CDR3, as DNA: TGCGCCAGCAGTGAGATGCAGGCCTACGAGCAGTACTTC.

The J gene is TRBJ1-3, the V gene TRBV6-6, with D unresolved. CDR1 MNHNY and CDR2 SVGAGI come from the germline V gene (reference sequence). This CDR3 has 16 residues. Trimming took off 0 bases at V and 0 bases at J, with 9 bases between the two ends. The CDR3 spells CASSYSADVSGNTIYF. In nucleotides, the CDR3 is TGTGCCAGCAGTTACTCTGCGGACGTCTCTGGAAACACCATATATTTT.

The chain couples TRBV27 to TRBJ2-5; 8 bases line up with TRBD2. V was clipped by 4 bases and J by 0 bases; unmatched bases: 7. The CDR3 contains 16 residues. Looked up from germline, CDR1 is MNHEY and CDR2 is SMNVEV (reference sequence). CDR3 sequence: CASSSTERGYQETQYF. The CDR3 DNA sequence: TGTGCCAGCAGTTCCACTGAGCGGGGGTACCAAGAGACCCAGTACTTC.

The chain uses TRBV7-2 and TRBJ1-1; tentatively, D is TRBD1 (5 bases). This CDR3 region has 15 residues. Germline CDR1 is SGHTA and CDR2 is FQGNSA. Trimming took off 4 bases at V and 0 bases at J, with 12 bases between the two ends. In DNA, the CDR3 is TGTGCCAGCAGCTCGGGACTGGCCCTGAACACTGAAGCTTTCTTT. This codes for CASSSGLALNTEAFF. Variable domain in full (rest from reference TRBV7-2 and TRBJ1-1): GAGVSQSPSNKVTEKGKDVELRCDPISGHTALYWYRQSLGQGLEFLIYFQGNSAPDKSGLPSDRFSAERTGGSVSTLTIQRTQQEDSAVYLCASSSGLALNTEAFFGQGTRLTVV.

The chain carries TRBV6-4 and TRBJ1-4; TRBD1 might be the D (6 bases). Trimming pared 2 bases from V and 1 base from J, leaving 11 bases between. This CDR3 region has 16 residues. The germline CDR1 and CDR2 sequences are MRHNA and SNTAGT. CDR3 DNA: TGTGCCAGCAGTGACCAGGGGAGGCTAACTAATGAAAAACTGTTTTTT. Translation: CASSDQGRLTNEKLFF.

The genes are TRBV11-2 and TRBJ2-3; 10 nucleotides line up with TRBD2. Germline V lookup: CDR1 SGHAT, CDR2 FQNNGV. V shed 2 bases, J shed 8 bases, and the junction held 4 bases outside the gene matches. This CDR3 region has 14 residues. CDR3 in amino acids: CASSLLPSGGTQYF. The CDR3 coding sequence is TGTGCCAGCAGCTTACTTCCTAGCGGGGGTACGCAGTATTTT.

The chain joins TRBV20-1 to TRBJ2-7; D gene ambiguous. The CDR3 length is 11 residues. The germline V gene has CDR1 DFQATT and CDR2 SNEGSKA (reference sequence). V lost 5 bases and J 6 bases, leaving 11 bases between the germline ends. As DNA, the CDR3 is TGCAGTGCTGAGTACACTTTCGAGCAGTACTTC. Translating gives CSAEYTFEQYF.

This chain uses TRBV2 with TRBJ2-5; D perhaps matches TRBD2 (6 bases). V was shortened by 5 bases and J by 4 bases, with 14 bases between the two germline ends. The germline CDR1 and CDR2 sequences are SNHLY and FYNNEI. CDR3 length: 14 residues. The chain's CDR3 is CASSQQAGGETQYF. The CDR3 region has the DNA TGTGCCAGCAGTCAACAAGCGGGTGGAGAGACCCAGTACTTC.

CDR3 sequence: CASSPGQSRYEQYF. The CDR3 bases are TGTGCCAGCAGCCCGGGACAGTCCCGGTACGAGCAGTACTTC. The chain has TRBV7-8 and TRBJ2-7; 7 bases are shared with TRBD1. CDR3 size: 14 residues. With 5 bases clipped from V and 4 bases from J, the junction kept 8 bases outside the gene matches. Germline V gene sequence: CDR1 SGHVS, CDR2 FQNEAQ.

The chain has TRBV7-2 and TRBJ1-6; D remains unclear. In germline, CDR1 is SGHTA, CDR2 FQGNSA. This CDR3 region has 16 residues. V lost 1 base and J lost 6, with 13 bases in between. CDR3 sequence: CASSLEALGGNSPLHF. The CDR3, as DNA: TGTGCCAGCAGCTTAGAAGCATTGGGTGGTAATTCACCCCTCCACTTT.

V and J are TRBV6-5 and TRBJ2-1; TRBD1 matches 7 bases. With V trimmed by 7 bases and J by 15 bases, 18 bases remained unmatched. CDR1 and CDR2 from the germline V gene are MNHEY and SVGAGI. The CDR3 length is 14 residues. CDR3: CASKLGQHSRSGFF. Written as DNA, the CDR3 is TGTGCCAGCAAGCTGGGACAGCATTCCCGATCCGGGTTCTTC.

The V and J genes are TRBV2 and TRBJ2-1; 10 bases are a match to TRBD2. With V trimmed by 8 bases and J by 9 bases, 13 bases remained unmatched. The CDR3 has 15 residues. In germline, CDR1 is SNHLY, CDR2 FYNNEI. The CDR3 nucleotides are TGTGCCAGCGGTGTTAGCGGGGGGCCTGGGGTTGAGCAGTTCTTC. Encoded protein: CASGVSGGPGVEQFF.

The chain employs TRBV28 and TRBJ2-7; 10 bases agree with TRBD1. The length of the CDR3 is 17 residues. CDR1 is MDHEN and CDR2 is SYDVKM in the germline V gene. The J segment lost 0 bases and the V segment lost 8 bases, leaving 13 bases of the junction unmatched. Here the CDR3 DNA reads TGTGCCAGCCCCCCAAGCTGGACAGGGGGTAGCTCCTACGAGCAGTACTTC. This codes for CASPPSWTGGSSYEQYF. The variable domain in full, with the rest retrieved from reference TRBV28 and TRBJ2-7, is DVKVTQSSRYLVKRTGEKVFLECVQDMDHENMFWYRQDPGLGLRLIYFSYDVKMKEKGDIPEGYSVSREKKERFSLILESASTNQTSMYLCASPPSWTGGSSYEQYFGPGTRLTVT.